The clone carrying this T cell receptor beta chain was observed a handful of times. The sample is drawn from a study of T cells after somatic rescue of genetic block. V was cut by 2 bases and J by 3 bases, with 17 bases left in between. The germline V gene has CDR1 MNHNS and CDR2 SASEGT. The CDR3 runs to 17 residues. Sequenced by immunoSEQ multiplex PCR; TCRdb stores in-frame clones only, minus some. The repertoire holds 9,500 to 15,000 clones, with over 55% as singletons. This receptor was obtained from a boy between 10 and 17 years old. The sample consisted of peripheral blood mononuclear cells (PBMCs). The chain recombines TRBV6-1 with TRBJ2-4, with a weak D call TRBD2 (7 bases). The CDR3 DNA reads TGTGCCAGCAGTGAATGGGGGGGCGGTAGCGGCAAAAACATTCAGTACTTC. Its protein is CASSEWGGGSGKNIQYF.